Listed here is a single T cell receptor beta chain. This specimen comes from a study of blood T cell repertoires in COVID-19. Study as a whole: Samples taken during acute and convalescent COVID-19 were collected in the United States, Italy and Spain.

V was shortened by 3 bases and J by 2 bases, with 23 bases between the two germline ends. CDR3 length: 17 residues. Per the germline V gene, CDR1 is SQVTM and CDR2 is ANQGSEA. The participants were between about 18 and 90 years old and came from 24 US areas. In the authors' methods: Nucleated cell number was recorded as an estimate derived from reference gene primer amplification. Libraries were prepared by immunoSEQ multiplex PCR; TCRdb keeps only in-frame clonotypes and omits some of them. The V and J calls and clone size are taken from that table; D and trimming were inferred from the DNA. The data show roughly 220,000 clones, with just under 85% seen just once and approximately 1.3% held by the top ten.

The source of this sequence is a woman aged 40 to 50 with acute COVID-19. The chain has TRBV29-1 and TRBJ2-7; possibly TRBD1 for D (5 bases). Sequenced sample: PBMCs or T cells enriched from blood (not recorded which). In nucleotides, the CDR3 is TGCAGCGTTGAGACTGGGGCGGCCCATCCGCATCCCTACGAGCAGTACTTC. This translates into CSVETGAAHPHPYEQYF.